The 29 T cell receptor beta chains below all came from one sample that was sequenced in a study of CD8 T cells in Susac syndrome. Random-hexamer reverse transcription was applied to about 0.5 to 1 ug RNA. One entry per CDR3 protein, called by TCRdb with MiXCR from the immunoSEQ multiplex PCR reads. The sample carries about 210,000 distinct CDR3 sequences, roughly 94% recorded once. Sequencing used CD4+ T cells from PBMCs. These receptors were taken from a human donor in good health.

The chain carries TRBV11-2 and TRBJ2-5; TRBD2 is a possible D gene (5 bases). The germline V and J ends were trimmed by 5 bases and 7 bases, with 17 bases remaining between them. Germline CDR1 is SGHAT and CDR2 is FQNNGV. The CDR3 has 14 residues. The CDR3 protein is CASSSSGEPWTQYF. The CDR3 DNA follows: TGTGCCAGCAGCAGCTCCGGGGAACCGTGGACCCAGTACTTC.

The chain has TRBV2 and TRBJ1-4; TRBD1 agrees at 8 bases. The germline V gene encodes CDR1 SNHLY and CDR2 FYNNEI. V lost 6 bases and J lost 3; bases outside the gene matches: 12. This CDR3 contains 17 residues. The CDR3 region has the DNA TGTGCCAGCAGCGGGACAGGCGGAGGATTGGCTAATGAAAAACTGTTTTTT. Its protein is CASSGTGGGLANEKLFF. Looking up the rest from reference TRBV2 and TRBJ1-4 gives the full variable domain: EPEVTQTPSHQVTQMGQEVILRCVPISNHLYFYWYRQILGQKVEFLVSFYNNEISEKSEIFDDQFSVERPDGSNFTLKIRSTKLEDSAMYFCASSGTGGGLANEKLFFGSGTQLSVL.

The J gene is TRBJ2-3, the V gene TRBV7-9; D perhaps matches TRBD2 (5 bases). Between the trimmed V and J ends, which lost 6 bases and 3 bases, there was a span of 13 bases. This CDR3 is built from 14 residues. CDR1 is SEHNR, CDR2 FQNEAQ, per germline (reference sequence). The CDR3 sequence is CASRSSGMTDTQYF. CDR3 in DNA: TGTGCCAGCAGGAGTTCGGGGATGACAGATACGCAGTATTTT. Full variable domain (rest looked up from reference TRBV7-9 and TRBJ2-3): DTGVSQNPRHKITKRGQNVTFRCDPISEHNRLYWYRQTLGQGPEFLTYFQNEAQLEKSRLLSDRFSAERPKGSFSTLEIQRTEQGDSAMYLCASRSSGMTDTQYFGPGTRLTVL.

CDR3 amino acids: CASSFDQSSYNEQFF. The CDR3 DNA reads TGTGCCAGCAGCTTCGATCAAAGCTCCTACAATGAGCAGTTCTTC. The rearrangement uses TRBV7-2 and TRBJ2-1, with D unclear. V shed 3 bases and J shed 0 bases, with 9 bases lying between them. This CDR3 comprises 15 residues. Germline assignment: CDR1 SGHTA and CDR2 FQGNSA.

CDR3 loop: CSARRANGLAKNIQYF. The CDR3 DNA sequence: TGCAGTGCTAGAAGGGCGAACGGACTAGCCAAAAACATTCAGTACTTC. The rearrangement uses TRBV20-1 and TRBJ2-4, with D possibly TRBD2 on 5 matching bases. V lost 2 bases, J lost 0 bases, and 14 bases lay in between. Per germline, CDR1 DFQATT and CDR2 SNEGSKA (reference sequence). This CDR3 comprises 16 residues.

J is TRBJ2-7 and V is TRBV9; 9 bases line up with TRBD1. J was trimmed by 5 bases and V by 4 bases; bases with no gene match: 10. CDR1 and CDR2 (germline): SGDLS, YYNGEE. CDR3 length equals 15 residues. The CDR3 DNA reads as TGTGCCAGCAGCCGGGGACAGGGTATGTCCCACGAGCAGTACGTC. As protein: CASSRGQGMSHEQYV.

The J gene is TRBJ1-2, the V gene TRBV6-5; D not certain. Trimming shortened V by 6 bases and J by 4 bases, and 18 bases separated the two germline ends. In germline, CDR1 is MNHEY, CDR2 SVGAGI. This CDR3 contains 15 residues. The CDR3 loop is CASSPGERTGYGYTF. CDR3 DNA sequence: TGTGCCAGCAGCCCTGGGGAGAGGACCGGCTATGGCTACACCTTC.

The V gene is TRBV29-1, the J gene TRBJ1-2, with 7 nucleotides matching TRBD1. V was clipped by 4 bases and J by 4 bases; unmatched bases: 3. The CDR3 is 12 amino acids. Germline V gene sequence: CDR1 SQVTM, CDR2 ANQGSEA. In DNA, the CDR3 is TGCAGCGTTGGGGACAGAAGCTATGGCTACACCTTC. This sequence encodes CSVGDRSYGYTF.

The V and J genes are TRBV20-1 and TRBJ2-5; perhaps TRBD1 as D (6 bases). The CDR3 covers 13 residues. CDR1 is DFQATT, CDR2 SNEGSKA, per germline (reference sequence). V was trimmed by 2 bases and J by 5 bases, leaving 12 bases between them. Here the CDR3 reads CSARRAGVETQYF. CDR3 sequence (DNA): TGCAGTGCTAGAAGGGCAGGGGTGGAGACCCAGTACTTC.

The chain carries TRBV18 and TRBJ2-5, with a tentative D call TRBD1 (6 bases). The CDR3 is 14 residues long. The V end lost 2 bases, the J end lost 5 bases, and 12 bases lay between the germline ends. Per the germline V gene, CDR1 is KGHSH and CDR2 is LQKENI. In nucleotides, the CDR3 is TGTGCCAGCTCACCAACAGGGTGGAGGGAGACCCAGTACTTC. This encodes CASSPTGWRETQYF. Full variable domain (missing parts from reference TRBV18 and TRBJ2-5): NAGVMQNPRHLVRRRGQEARLRCSPMKGHSHVYWYRQLPEEGLKFMVYLQKENIIDESGMPKERFSAEFPKEGPSILRIQQVVRGDSAAYFCASSPTGWRETQYFGPGTRLLVL.

V usage is TRBV5-1 and J usage is TRBJ2-5; D is undetermined. This CDR3 spans 16 amino acids. Germline CDR1 and CDR2: SGHRS and YFSETQ. V shed 1 base and J shed 1 base, with 14 bases lying between them. CDR3 sequence: CASSLWAGVPQETQYF. The CDR3 bases are TGCGCCAGCAGCTTGTGGGCTGGGGTACCCCAAGAGACCCAGTACTTC.

The chain couples TRBV29-1 to TRBJ1-5; 7 bases are a match to TRBD1. This CDR3 region has 13 residues. The V segment lost 7 bases and the J segment 4 bases; nucleotides outside the gene matches: 7. Germline values: CDR1 SQVTM, CDR2 ANQGSEA. CDR3 region: CSAGNRGNQPQHF. In nucleotides, the CDR3 is TGCAGCGCCGGAAACAGGGGTAATCAGCCCCAGCATTTT.

The chain links TRBV4-1 to TRBJ2-4; a weak D match, TRBD2 (5 bases). Trimming left V 6 bases short and J 0 bases short, with 18 bases between. This CDR3 region has 17 residues. Germline-derived CDR1 and CDR2 are MGHRA and YSYEKL. CDR3 sequence: CASSQSIAPIAKNIQYF. The CDR3 DNA is TGCGCCAGCAGTCAGTCGATAGCGCCCATAGCCAAAAACATTCAGTACTTC.

The chain uses TRBV29-1 and TRBJ1-1; no firm D call. This CDR3 is 10 amino acids long. The V gene's germline CDR1 is SQVTM and CDR2 ANQGSEA. Trimming removed 4 bases from V and 6 bases from J, with 6 bases in between. The CDR3 sequence: CSVAQSEAFF. As DNA, the CDR3 is TGCAGCGTTGCCCAGTCTGAAGCTTTCTTT.

This chain uses TRBV7-2 with TRBJ2-3; D is ambiguous. The V and J ends lost 8 bases and 2 bases respectively, with 5 bases between them. The CDR3 runs 11 residues. Germline V gene lookup returns CDR1 SGHTA and CDR2 FQGNSA. CDR3 sequence reads: CASVLTDTQYF. DNA for the CDR3: TGTGCCAGCGTCCTCACAGATACGCAGTATTTT.

The chain combines TRBV20-1 with TRBJ2-3; TRBD2 agrees at 9 bases. This CDR3 is built from 14 residues. Germline V gene data show CDR1 as DFQATT and CDR2 as SNEGSKA (reference sequence). V shed 5 bases, J shed 9 bases, and the junction held 12 bases outside the gene matches. The CDR3 nucleotides read TGCAGTGCTTTGGAATTGCGGGGGGGCCAAACGCAGTATTTT. This gives the protein CSALELRGGQTQYF.

This chain joins TRBV3-1 and TRBJ1-4; D call uncertain. This CDR3 spans 15 amino acids. Germline CDR1 is LGHDT and CDR2 is YNNKEL (reference sequence). Deletions cut 1 base from V and 7 bases from J, with 13 bases between. As DNA, the CDR3 is TGTGCCAGCAGCCAAGGATCCACCGGGAGTGAAAAACTGTTTTTT. Residues: CASSQGSTGSEKLFF.

The CDR3 reads CASSQDSGRQYV. Here the CDR3 DNA reads TGTGCCAGCAGCCAAGACAGCGGGAGGCAGTACGTC. This chain connects TRBV3-1 to TRBJ2-7; 8 bases match TRBD2. Germline values: CDR1 LGHDT, CDR2 YNNKEL (reference sequence). CDR3 length: 12 residues. The V gene end was trimmed by 0 bases and the J gene end by 9 bases; junction bases not matched to a gene: 1.

This chain joins TRBV9 and TRBJ1-1; D is possibly TRBD1 (6 bases). The CDR3 covers 13 residues. Trimming took 4 bases from V and 11 from J, leaving 18 bases between them. CDR1 is SGDLS, CDR2 YYNGEE, per germline. DNA for the CDR3: TGTGCCAGCAGCCGAGAGGGGGGAAGGATGGCTTTCTTT. Translating gives CASSREGGRMAFF. Full variable domain (remainder filled in from reference TRBV9 and TRBJ1-1): DSGVTQTPKHLITATGQRVTLRCSPRSGDLSVYWYQQSLDQGLQFLIQYYNGEERAKGNILERFSAQQFPDLHSELNLSSLELGDSALYFCASSREGGRMAFFGQGTRLTVV.

The chain recombines TRBV30 with TRBJ2-5, with 14 bases aligning to TRBD2. Trimming cost V 3 bases and J 7 bases; bases outside gene matches: 1. Germline CDR1 is GTSNPN and CDR2 is SVGIG (reference sequence). The CDR3 has 13 residues. For the CDR3, the DNA is TGTGCCTGGAGAGGGACTAGCGGGGGGACCCAGTACTTC. It specifies CAWRGTSGGTQYF.

The chain has TRBV7-2 and TRBJ1-5; D is possibly TRBD1 (6 bases). CDR1 and CDR2 (germline): SGHTA, FQGNSA. The CDR3 contains 13 residues. V gave up 5 bases and J gave up 6 bases, with 11 bases separating them. The DNA for the CDR3 is TGTGCCAGCAGCACCAGGGGTTCTCAGCCCCAGCATTTT. It yields the protein CASSTRGSQPQHF.

The chain couples TRBV11-1 to TRBJ2-1; tentatively, D is TRBD1 (6 bases). There are 17 residues in the CDR3. Trimming pared 2 bases from V and 8 bases from J, leaving 22 bases between. CDR1 and CDR2 (germline): SGHAT, FQDESV (reference sequence). The CDR3 DNA sequence: TGTGCCAGCAGCTTAACCTCCTCGACTACAGGGAGACATGAGCAGTTCTTC. It yields the protein CASSLTSSTTGRHEQFF. Variable domain in full (rest from reference TRBV11-1 and TRBJ2-1): EAEVAQSPRYKITEKSQAVAFWCDPISGHATLYWYRQILGQGPELLVQFQDESVVDDSQLPKDRFSAERLKGVDSTLKIQPAELGDSAMYLCASSLTSSTTGRHEQFFGPGTRLTVL.

The CDR3 sequence is CASRRLAGSYEQYV. DNA of the CDR3: TGTGCCAGCAGGAGACTAGCGGGATCCTACGAGCAGTACGTC. V and J are TRBV6-5 and TRBJ2-7; 11 bases are a match to TRBD2. In germline, CDR1 is MNHEY, CDR2 SVGAGI. J gave up 1 base and V 6 bases, and 2 bases lay outside the gene matches. CDR3 size: 14 residues.

This chain links TRBV24-1 with TRBJ2-5, with a weak D call TRBD2 (6 bases). CDR1 is KGHDR, CDR2 SFDVKD, per germline. This CDR3 has 13 amino acids. Trimming took off 3 bases at V and 2 bases at J, with 6 bases between the two ends. The CDR3 protein is CATSDAGQETQYF. Here the CDR3 DNA reads TGTGCCACCAGTGATGCGGGGCAAGAGACCCAGTACTTC.

The chain couples TRBV30 to TRBJ1-5; no reliable D call. Germline CDR1 GTSNPN, CDR2 SVGIG (reference sequence). This CDR3 spans 14 amino acids. V was clipped by 2 bases and J by 3 bases, with 11 bases between them. Written as DNA, the CDR3 is TGTGCCTGGAGTATCTCAGGAATCAATCAGCCCCAGCATTTT. Its protein is CAWSISGINQPQHF.

The gene calls are TRBV6-5 and TRBJ1-4; 8 positions agree with TRBD1. The CDR3 contains 18 residues. The V and J ends lost 4 bases and 0 bases, in that order; junction bases with no gene match: 10. CDR1 is MNHEY, CDR2 SVGAGI, per germline. The CDR3 region is CASSLAWDRTATNEKLFF. The CDR3 region has the DNA TGTGCCAGCAGTTTAGCTTGGGACAGGACTGCAACTAATGAAAAACTGTTTTTT.

CDR3 sequence reads: CASSLGGSLPTDTQYF. CDR3 bases: TGTGCCAGCAGCTTAGGGGGGTCCCTCCCCACAGATACGCAGTATTTT. The gene calls are TRBV7-9 and TRBJ2-3; D could derive from TRBD1 or TRBD2 (5 bases each). This CDR3 contains 16 residues. Germline assignment: CDR1 SEHNR and CDR2 FQNEAQ (reference sequence). V was shortened by 1 base and J by 2 bases, with 13 bases between the two germline ends.

V is TRBV27 and J is TRBJ1-5, with a weak D call TRBD1 (6 bases). V was clipped by 5 bases and J by 5 bases, with 13 bases between them. CDR1 and CDR2 from the germline V gene are MNHEY and SMNVEV (reference sequence). The CDR3 loop spans 14 amino acids. In DNA form, the CDR3 reads TGTGCCAGCAGTAAGAACAGGGTAGATCAGCCCCAGCATTTT. Amino acid sequence: CASSKNRVDQPQHF.

DNA of the CDR3: TGTGCCAGCAGCGTAGATCCGGCAGCCTATGGCTACACCTTC. Its protein product is CASSVDPAAYGYTF. The genes are TRBV9 and TRBJ1-2, with D uncertain. The V gene lost 0 bases and the J gene lost 4 bases, with 10 bases spanning the gap. Germline CDR1 reads SGDLS; CDR2 reads YYNGEE. This CDR3 comprises 14 residues.